This T cell receptor beta chain was sequenced for a study of a mutant IDH1 vaccine in newly diagnosed glioma. Study as a whole: There were approximately 62% males and around 38% females among treated patients, whose mean age was about 41 years. V12 fell at week 35 and V13, the study end, at week 47.

TCRdb's table, derived via immunoSEQ multiplex PCR, lists solely in-frame clones and lacks some. The table lists around 26,000 clones, around 76% of them singletons. The time point here: week 47, end of study. The investigators gave 300 ug of mutant IDH1 20-mer peptide in each vaccine dose, together with topical imiquimod. Eight vaccine injections were given to patients in weeks 1, 3, 5, 7, 11, 15, 19 and 23. Astrocytomas found in donors were new, WHO grade 3 or 4, IDH1-mutant and ATRX-lost. CDR3 length: 15 residues. Germline CDR1 reads SEHNR; CDR2 reads FQNEAQ (reference sequence). V was clipped by 1 base and J by 1 base, with 10 bases between them. Points on this clone: Its antigen remains unidentified.

This TCR was sampled from a man aged 35 to 55 with glioma. Some clones in this sample may be carry-over from other donors' samples. This specimen was PBMCs, taken from a glioma patient whose treatment included an IDH1 peptide vaccine. The rearrangement uses TRBV7-9 and TRBJ1-1; D perhaps matches TRBD1 (6 bases). CDR3 coding DNA: TGTGCCAGCAGCTTAGGTGGACAGCGGAACACTGAAGCTTTCTTT. It yields the protein CASSLGGQRNTEAFF.